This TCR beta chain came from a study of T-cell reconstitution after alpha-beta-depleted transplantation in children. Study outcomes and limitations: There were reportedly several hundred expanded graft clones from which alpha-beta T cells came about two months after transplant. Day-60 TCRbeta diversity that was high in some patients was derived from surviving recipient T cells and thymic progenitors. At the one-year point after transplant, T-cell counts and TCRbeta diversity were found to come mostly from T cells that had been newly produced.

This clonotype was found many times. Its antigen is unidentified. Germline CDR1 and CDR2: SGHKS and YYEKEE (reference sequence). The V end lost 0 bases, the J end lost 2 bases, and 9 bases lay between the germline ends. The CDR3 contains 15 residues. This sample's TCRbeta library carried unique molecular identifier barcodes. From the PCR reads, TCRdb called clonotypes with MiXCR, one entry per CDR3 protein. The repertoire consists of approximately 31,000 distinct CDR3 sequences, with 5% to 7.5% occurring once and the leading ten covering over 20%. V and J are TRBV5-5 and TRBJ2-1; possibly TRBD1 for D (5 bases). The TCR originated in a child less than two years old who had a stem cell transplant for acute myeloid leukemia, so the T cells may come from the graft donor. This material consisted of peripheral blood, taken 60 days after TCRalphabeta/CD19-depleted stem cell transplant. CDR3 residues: CASSLDGAAYNEQFF. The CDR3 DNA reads TGTGCCAGCAGCTTGGATGGGGCCGCCTACAATGAGCAGTTCTTC. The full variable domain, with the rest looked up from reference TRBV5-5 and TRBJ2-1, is DAGVTQSPTHLIKTRGQQVTLRCSPISGHKSVSWYQQVLGQGPQFIFQYYEKEERGRGNFPDRFSARQFPNYSSELNVNALLLGDSALYLCASSLDGAAYNEQFFGPGTRLTVL.